The rows below give T cell receptor beta chains drawn from one sample of a study of blood T cell repertoires in COVID-19. Libraries were prepared by immunoSEQ multiplex PCR; TCRdb keeps only in-frame clonotypes and omits some of them. The data contain under 200,000 clones, roughly 86% of them singletons. Sequencing was performed on peripheral blood. All receptors derive from a man between 65 and 85 years old with acute or convalescent COVID-19. The CDR3 runs from the conserved cysteine through the conserved F or W. The order of the fields is D gene, V gene, clone size, J gene, CDR3 protein, CDR3 DNA. A D gene is named only where the DNA matches it firmly. Not every row has a clone size; where given, it reads once, few, many or a size class.

d_gene: .
v_gene: TRBV30
abundance: .
j_gene: TRBJ2-2
CDR3aa: CAWSVWGGPGELFF
CDR3nt: TGTGCCTGGAGTGTCTGGGGGGGGCCCGGGGAGCTGTTTTTT

d_gene: TRBD1
v_gene: TRBV5-1
abundance: .
j_gene: TRBJ1-1
CDR3aa: CASRNQDRVDTEAFF
CDR3nt: TGCGCCAGCAGGAACCAGGACAGGGTGGACACTGAAGCTTTCTTT

d_gene: .
v_gene: TRBV6-4
abundance: .
j_gene: TRBJ1-2
CDR3aa: CASNSGVGTRGYTF
CDR3nt: TGTGCCAGCAATTCCGGAGTCGGTACTAGGGGCTACACCTTC

d_gene: TRBD2
v_gene: TRBV29-1
abundance: once
j_gene: TRBJ2-3
CDR3aa: CSVSSGSTDTQYF
CDR3nt: TGCAGCGTGTCCAGCGGGAGTACAGATACGCAGTATTTT

d_gene: .
v_gene: TRBV16
abundance: .
j_gene: TRBJ1-2
CDR3aa: CASSLGQVGGGYTF
CDR3nt: TGTGCCAGCAGCCTTGGTCAGGTGGGAGGTGGCTACACCTTC

d_gene: .
v_gene: TRBV7-9
abundance: .
j_gene: TRBJ2-2
CDR3aa: CASSLRSGSYGELFF
CDR3nt: TGTGCCAGCAGCTTACGTTCAGGCTCATACGGGGAGCTGTTTTTT

d_gene: TRBD2
v_gene: TRBV9
abundance: .
j_gene: TRBJ2-6
CDR3aa: CASSVTVAGVSGANVLTF
CDR3nt: TGTGCCAGCAGCGTTACCGTAGCGGGAGTGTCTGGGGCCAACGTCCTGACTTTC

d_gene: .
v_gene: TRBV27
abundance: .
j_gene: TRBJ1-6
CDR3aa: CASGPGGSWNSPLHF
CDR3nt: TGTGCCAGCGGTCCGGGAGGGAGTTGGAATTCACCCCTCCACTTT

d_gene: .
v_gene: TRBV18
abundance: .
j_gene: TRBJ1-2
CDR3aa: CASSPGARSPGYTF
CDR3nt: TGTGCCAGCTCACCAGGGGCGAGGTCTCCGGGCTACACCTTC

d_gene: .
v_gene: TRBV7-9
abundance: once
j_gene: TRBJ1-5
CDR3aa: CASSGTGNQPQHF
CDR3nt: TGTGCCAGCAGCGGAACAGGGAATCAGCCCCAGCATTTT

d_gene: .
v_gene: TRBV28
abundance: .
j_gene: TRBJ1-5
CDR3aa: CASSFAGLGGQPQHF
CDR3nt: TGTGCCAGCAGTTTTGCAGGGCTCGGGGGTCAGCCCCAGCATTTT

d_gene: TRBD1
v_gene: TRBV24-1
abundance: .
j_gene: TRBJ2-1
CDR3aa: CATSDDRGHGNEQFF
CDR3nt: TGTGCCACCAGTGACGACAGGGGGCATGGGAATGAGCAGTTCTTC

d_gene: TRBD2
v_gene: TRBV11-1
abundance: many
j_gene: TRBJ2-1
CDR3aa: CASSPGLAFFNEQFF
CDR3nt: TGTGCCAGCAGCCCTGGACTAGCCTTCTTCAATGAGCAGTTCTTC

d_gene: TRBD2
v_gene: TRBV25-1
abundance: once
j_gene: TRBJ2-3
CDR3aa: CASSEYSGRAGKDTQYF
CDR3nt: TGTGCCAGCAGTGAATACAGCGGGAGGGCCGGGAAAGATACGCAGTATTTT

d_gene: TRBD2
v_gene: TRBV9
abundance: .
j_gene: TRBJ2-3
CDR3aa: CASSVAERGGDTQYF
CDR3nt: TGTGCCAGCAGCGTAGCGGAGCGGGGGGGAGATACGCAGTATTTT

d_gene: TRBD2
v_gene: TRBV7-3
abundance: .
j_gene: TRBJ2-3
CDR3aa: CASSSVTGLETDTQYF
CDR3nt: TGTGCCAGCAGCTCCGTAACGGGACTAGAAACAGATACGCAGTATTTT

d_gene: .
v_gene: TRBV24-1
abundance: few
j_gene: TRBJ2-3
CDR3aa: CATSDMGQVSGRTDTQYF
CDR3nt: TGTGCCACCAGTGATATGGGACAGGTTAGCGGGAGAACAGATACGCAGTATTTT

d_gene: .
v_gene: TRBV6-4
abundance: .
j_gene: TRBJ2-1
CDR3aa: CASSDPRWGPGEQFF
CDR3nt: TGTGCCAGCAGTGACCCCCGCTGGGGGCCCGGTGAGCAGTTCTTC

d_gene: .
v_gene: TRBV6-2/TRBV6-3
abundance: .
j_gene: TRBJ2-1
CDR3aa: CASSRGQSPSNEQFF
CDR3nt: TGTGCCAGCAGCAGGGGACAATCTCCTAGTAATGAGCAGTTCTTC

d_gene: .
v_gene: TRBV3-1/TRBV3-2
abundance: .
j_gene: TRBJ2-7
CDR3aa: CASSQKRPTTLAGQYEQYF
CDR3nt: TGTGCCAGCAGCCAAAAACGGCCAACGACTTTAGCGGGACAGTACGAGCAGTACTTC

d_gene: .
v_gene: TRBV9
abundance: .
j_gene: TRBJ1-6
CDR3aa: CASSLEGSAQGSPLHF
CDR3nt: TGTGCCAGCAGCCTGGAAGGTTCGGCGCAGGGTTCACCCCTCCACTTT

d_gene: .
v_gene: TRBV24-1
abundance: .
j_gene: TRBJ2-3
CDR3aa: CATSDLRTDTQYF
CDR3nt: TGTGCCACCAGTGATTTGCGGACAGATACGCAGTATTTT

d_gene: .
v_gene: TRBV4-1
abundance: .
j_gene: TRBJ1-3
CDR3aa: CASSPNWASGNTIYF
CDR3nt: TGCGCCAGCAGTCCGAATTGGGCCTCTGGAAACACCATATATTTT

d_gene: TRBD1
v_gene: TRBV29-1
abundance: once
j_gene: TRBJ2-3
CDR3aa: CSVDRSTGLRTDTQYF
CDR3nt: TGCAGCGTTGACCGCTCGACAGGGCTGCGCACAGATACGCAGTATTTT

d_gene: TRBD1
v_gene: TRBV19
abundance: .
j_gene: TRBJ1-1
CDR3aa: CASSELGTGWGKTEAFF
CDR3nt: TGTGCCAGTAGTGAATTAGGGACAGGGTGGGGAAAAACTGAAGCTTTCTTT